The clone carrying this T cell receptor beta chain was seen many times. Documented time point: longitudinal time-point 2. This sample was taken from a study of neurological immune-mediated disorders. Trimming cost V 1 base and J 0 bases, with 19 bases left between them. The CDR3 contains 20 residues. Germline lookup yields CDR1 MGHRA and CDR2 YSYEKL. Synthesis of cDNA was accomplished via 5'RACE employing 10-nucleotide random UMIs. TCRdb reanalysed the 5' RACE reads using MiXCR and keeps one entry per CDR3 protein. The sample includes 70,000 to 95,000 distinct CDR3 sequences, around 13% seen only once; the top ten take about 4.6%.

The sequenced sample was PBMCs. The sequence came from a female donor with HTLV-1-associated myelopathy (HAM/TSP). The chain is built from TRBV4-1 and TRBJ1-6; maybe TRBD1 (5 bases). For the CDR3, the DNA is TGCGCCAGCAGCCAAGTGGAGGTCGGGGGGGTCAACTCCTATAATTCACCCCTCCACTTT. It yields the protein CASSQVEVGGVNSYNSPLHF.